Described below is a single TCR beta chain sequence and its context. The data derive from a study of shared clonotypes between healthy human individuals. The junction had 11 bases not matched to a gene; V was cut back by 9 bases and J by 2 bases. There are 15 residues in the CDR3. Germline V CDR1 and CDR2: LNHNV, YYDKDF (reference sequence). The protocol was immunoSEQ multiplex PCR, while the TCRdb copy is restricted to in-frame clones and leaves out a portion. Altogether around 1.6 million clones are present, 95% to 99% being singletons, with the ten largest covering around 0.45%. The receptor's source is a man between 25 and 39 years old in good health. This sequence joins TRBV15 and TRBJ2-7; 9 bases are shared with TRBD1. Source material: naive CD4+ T cells sorted from blood. The sample's subset: CD45RA+ positively selected. The CDR3 protein is CATRTGGNGPYEQYF. CDR3 coding DNA: TGTGCCACGAGAACAGGGGGCAACGGCCCCTACGAGCAGTACTTC. The variable domain in full, completed from reference TRBV15 and TRBJ2-7, reads DAMVIQNPRYQVTQFGKPVTLSCSQTLNHNVMYWYQQKSSQAPKLLFHYYDKDFNNEADTPDNFQSRRPNTSFCFLDIRSPGLGDTAMYLCATRTGGNGPYEQYFGPGTRLTVT.